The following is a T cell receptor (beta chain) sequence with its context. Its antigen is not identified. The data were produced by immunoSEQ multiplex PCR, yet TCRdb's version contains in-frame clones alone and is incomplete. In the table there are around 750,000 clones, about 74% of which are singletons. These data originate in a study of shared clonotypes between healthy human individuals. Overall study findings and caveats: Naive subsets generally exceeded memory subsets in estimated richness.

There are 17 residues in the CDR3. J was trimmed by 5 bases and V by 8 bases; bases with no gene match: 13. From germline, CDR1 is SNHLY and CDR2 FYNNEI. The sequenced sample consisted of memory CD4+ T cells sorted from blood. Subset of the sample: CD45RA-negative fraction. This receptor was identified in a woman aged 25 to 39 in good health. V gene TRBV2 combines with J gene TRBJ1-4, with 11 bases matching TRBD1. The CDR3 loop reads CASAGTGGLLLNEKLFF. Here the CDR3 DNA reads TGTGCCAGCGCCGGGACAGGGGGGCTCCTCCTAAATGAAAAACTGTTTTTT.